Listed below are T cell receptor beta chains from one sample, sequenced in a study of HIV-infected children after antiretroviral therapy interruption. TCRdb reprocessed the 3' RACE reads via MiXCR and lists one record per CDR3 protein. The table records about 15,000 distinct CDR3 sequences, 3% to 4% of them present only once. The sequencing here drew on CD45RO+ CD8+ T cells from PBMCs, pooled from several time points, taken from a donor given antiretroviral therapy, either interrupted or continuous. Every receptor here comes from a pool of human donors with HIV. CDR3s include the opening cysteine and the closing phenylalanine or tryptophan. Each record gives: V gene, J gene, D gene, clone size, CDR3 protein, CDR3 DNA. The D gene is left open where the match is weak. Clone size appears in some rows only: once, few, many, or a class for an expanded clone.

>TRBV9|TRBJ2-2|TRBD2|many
CASGTGTSGDGELFF
TGTGCCAGCGGTACCGGGACTAGCGGGGATGGGGAGCTGTTTTTT
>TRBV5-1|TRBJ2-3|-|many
CASSSDNTDTQYF
TGCGCCAGCAGCTCGGACAACACAGATACGCAGTATTTT
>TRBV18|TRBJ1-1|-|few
CASSPPYNYNTEAFF
TGTGCCAGCTCACCACCTTACAACTATAACACTGAAGCTTTCTTT
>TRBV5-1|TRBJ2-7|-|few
CASSFKGASSYEQYF
TGCGCCAGCAGCTTCAAAGGGGCTAGCTCCTACGAGCAGTACTTC
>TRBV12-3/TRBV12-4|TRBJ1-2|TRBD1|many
CASSTPGGYGYTF
TGTGCCAGCAGCACACCAGGGGGCTATGGCTACACCTTC
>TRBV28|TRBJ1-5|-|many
CASSFLSDSSSDSNQPQHF
TGTGCCAGCAGTTTCCTCTCTGACAGCTCTAGCGATAGCAATCAGCCCCAGCATTTT
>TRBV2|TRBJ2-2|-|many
CAGRDTGELFF
TGTGCCGGCCGGGACACCGGGGAGCTGTTTTTT
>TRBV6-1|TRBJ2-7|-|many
CASSETSESYEQYF
TGTGCCAGCAGTGAAACATCCGAATCCTACGAGCAGTACTTC
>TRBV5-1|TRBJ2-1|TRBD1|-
CASSLGGFDNEQFF
TGCGCCAGCAGCTTAGGGGGCTTTGACAATGAGCAGTTCTTC
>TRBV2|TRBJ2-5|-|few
CASSELMGPVNWKETQYF
TGTGCCAGCAGTGAATTGATGGGCCCGGTTAACTGGAAAGAGACCCAGTACTTC
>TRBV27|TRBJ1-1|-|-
CASSPRGVPNTEAFF
TGTGCCAGCAGTCCGCGGGGCGTCCCGAACACTGAAGCTTTCTTT
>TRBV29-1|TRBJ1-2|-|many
CSEGGSYGYTF
TGCAGCGAGGGGGGAAGCTATGGCTACACCTTC
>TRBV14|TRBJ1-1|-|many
CASSQVLPDEAFF
TGTGCCAGCAGCCAGGTCCTCCCGGATGAAGCTTTCTTT
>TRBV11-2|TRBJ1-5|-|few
CASSFTGNQPQHF
TGTGCCAGCAGCTTTACAGGCAATCAGCCCCAGCATTTT
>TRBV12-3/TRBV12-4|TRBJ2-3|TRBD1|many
CASSPPTGLDTQYF
TGTGCCAGCAGTCCACCGACAGGGTTAGATACGCAGTATTTT
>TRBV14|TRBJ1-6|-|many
CASSDLNSPLHF
TGTGCCAGCAGCGATCTTAATTCACCCCTCCACTTT
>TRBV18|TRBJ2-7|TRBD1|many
CASSPSGQGAYEQYF
TGTGCCAGCTCACCATCGGGACAGGGGGCCTACGAGCAGTACTTC
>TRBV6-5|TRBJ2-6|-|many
CASSITESGANVLTF
TGTGCCAGCAGTATTACAGAATCTGGGGCCAACGTCCTGACTTTC
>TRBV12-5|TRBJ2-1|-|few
CASASQETSSYNEQFF
TGTGCTAGTGCATCTCAGGAGACCAGCTCCTACAATGAGCAGTTCTTC
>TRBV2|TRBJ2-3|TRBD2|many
CASTPAGGYLDTQYF
TGTGCCAGCACCCCGGCGGGAGGGTACTTAGATACGCAGTATTTT
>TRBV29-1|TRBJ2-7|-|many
CSVEASEAYEQYF
TGCAGCGTCGAGGCTAGCGAGGCCTACGAGCAGTACTTC
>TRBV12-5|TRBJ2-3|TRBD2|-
CASGLGGGFTDTQYF
TGTGCTAGTGGTTTGGGCGGGGGGTTCACAGATACGCAGTATTTT
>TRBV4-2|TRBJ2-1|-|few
CASSPRQHNEQFF
TGTGCCAGCAGCCCCAGACAGCACAATGAGCAGTTCTTC
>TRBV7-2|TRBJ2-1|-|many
CASSLGPSSYNEQFF
TGTGCCAGCAGCTTAGGACCCAGCTCCTACAATGAGCAGTTCTTC
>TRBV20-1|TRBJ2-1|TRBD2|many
CSASWAGDYNEQFF
TGCAGTGCTAGTTGGGCGGGGGACTACAATGAGCAGTTCTTC
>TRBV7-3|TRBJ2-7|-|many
CASSLEVTRARNEQYF
TGTGCCAGCAGCCTAGAAGTGACCCGCGCCAGGAACGAGCAGTACTTC
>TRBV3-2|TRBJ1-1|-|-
CASSQVTWVGNTEAFF
TGTGCCAGCAGCCAAGTTACCTGGGTGGGGAACACTGAAGCTTTCTTT
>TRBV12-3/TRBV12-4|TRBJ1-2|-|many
CASTWGSKGYTF
TGTGCCAGCACCTGGGGCAGCAAGGGCTACACCTTC
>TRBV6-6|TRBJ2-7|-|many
CASSYSSLANSNEQYF
TGTGCCAGCAGTTATTCCAGTTTGGCGAATTCAAACGAGCAGTACTTC
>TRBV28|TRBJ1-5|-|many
CASRGEGGFNQPQHF
TGTGCCAGCAGGGGAGAGGGGGGATTCAATCAGCCCCAGCATTTT
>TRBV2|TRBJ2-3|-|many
CASSDKPVRGTDTQYF
TGTGCCAGCAGTGATAAGCCAGTCCGAGGCACAGATACGCAGTATTTT
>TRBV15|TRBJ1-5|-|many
CATSPDKGGNQPQHF
TGTGCCACCAGCCCCGACAAGGGAGGCAATCAGCCCCAGCATTTT
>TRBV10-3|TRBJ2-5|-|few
CAISESGRDMYQETQYF
TGTGCCATCAGTGAGTCAGGAAGGGACATGTACCAAGAGACCCAGTACTTC
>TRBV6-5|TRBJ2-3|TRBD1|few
CASSYEGAKDTQYF
TGTGCCAGCAGTTATGAGGGGGCCAAAGATACGCAGTATTTT
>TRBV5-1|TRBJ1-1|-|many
CASSLEGGSEAFF
TGCGCCAGCAGCTTGGAAGGGGGGTCTGAAGCTTTCTTT
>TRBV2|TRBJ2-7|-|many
CATLEGYEQYF
TGTGCCACCCTTGAGGGGTACGAGCAGTACTTC
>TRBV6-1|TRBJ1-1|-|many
CASSDAAAMNTEAFF
TGTGCCAGCAGTGATGCGGCCGCTATGAACACTGAAGCTTTCTTT
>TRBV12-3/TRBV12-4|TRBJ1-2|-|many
CASSSPGYFYGYTF
TGTGCCAGCAGCAGCCCGGGCTATTTCTATGGCTACACCTTC
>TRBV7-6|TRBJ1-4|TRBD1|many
CASSSRDRGNEKLFF
TGTGCCAGCAGCAGCCGAGACAGGGGAAATGAAAAACTGTTTTTT
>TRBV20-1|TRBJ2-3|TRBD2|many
CSASGGDTQYF
TGCAGTGCTAGCGGGGGGGATACGCAGTATTTT
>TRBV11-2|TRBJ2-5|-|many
CASSSGETQYF
TGTGCCAGCAGCTCAGGAGAGACCCAGTACTTC
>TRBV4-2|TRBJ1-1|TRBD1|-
CASSQDQGEGGTEAFF
TGTGCCAGCAGCCAAGATCAGGGGGAGGGTGGTACTGAAGCTTTCTTT
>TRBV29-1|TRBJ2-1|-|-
CSAYRMGGSSYNEQFF
TGCAGCGCCTACAGAATGGGTGGAAGCTCCTACAATGAGCAGTTCTTC
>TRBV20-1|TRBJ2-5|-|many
CSARGGAIQETQYF
TGCAGTGCTAGAGGCGGAGCAATACAAGAGACCCAGTACTTC
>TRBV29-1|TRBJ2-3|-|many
CSVPGGGGPHYF
TGCAGCGTTCCCGGGGGAGGAGGCCCCCATTATTTT
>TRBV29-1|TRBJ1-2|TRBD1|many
CSVWDRGRWNTF
TGCAGCGTTTGGGACAGAGGCCGCTGGAACACCTTC
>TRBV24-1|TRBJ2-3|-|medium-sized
CATSDFRGGGGNPQYF
TGTGCCACCAGTGATTTTAGGGGAGGGGGGGGGAATCCGCAGTATTTT